Presented here are 30 T cell receptor beta chains from one specimen sequenced in a study of T cell responses to AZD1222 COVID-19 vaccine. The table came from immunoSEQ multiplex PCR; TCRdb's copy has only in-frame clones and leaves some out. The repertoire has some 81,000 clones, over 80% of them found once; the top ten carry approximately 10%. Material: peripheral blood, obtained 28 days after the second AZD1222 dose. These receptors were taken from an adult who received the AZD1222 COVID-19 vaccine.

This clone was seen just once. The chain links TRBV6-5 to TRBJ1-1; TRBD1 might be the D (6 bases). The CDR3 runs to 12 residues. Germline V gives CDR1 MNHEY, CDR2 SVGAGI. V dropped 8 bases and J dropped 1 base, with 8 bases sitting between them. The CDR3 coding sequence is TGTGCCAGCCAGGGGCAGAACACTGAAGCTTTCTTT. This translates into CASQGQNTEAFF.

The chain couples TRBV20-1 to TRBJ2-7; D is uncertain. Trimming pared 3 bases from V and 7 bases from J, leaving 10 bases between. Germline values: CDR1 DFQATT, CDR2 SNEGSKA (reference sequence). The CDR3 is made up of 11 amino acids. The CDR3 spells CSARQAREQYF. The CDR3 region has the DNA TGCAGTGCTAGGCAAGCGAGGGAGCAGTACTTC.

The chain has TRBV10-3 and TRBJ2-1; 8 positions match TRBD2. The trim removed 2 bases at V and 6 bases at J, leaving 6 bases unmatched. This CDR3 spans 15 amino acids. CDR1 is ENHRY and CDR2 is SYGVKD in the germline V gene. CDR3 DNA: TGTGCCATCAGTGAGATAACTAGCGGATTCAATGAGCAGTTCTTC. Protein sequence: CAISEITSGFNEQFF.

The J gene is TRBJ2-7, the V gene TRBV3-1 (or the pseudogene TRBV3-2); 11 positions match TRBD2. The germline gives CDR1 LGHDT, CDR2 YNNKEL (reference sequence). The CDR3 is 17 amino acids. The trim removed 2 bases at V and 1 base at J, leaving 7 bases unmatched. The DNA of the CDR3 is TGTGCCAGCAGCCAACATGTACTAGCGGGAGTATCCTACGAGCAGTACTTC. As protein: CASSQHVLAGVSYEQYF.

The chain has TRBV3-1 (or the pseudogene TRBV3-2) and TRBJ1-6; TRBD1 aligns across 9 bases. V lost 3 bases and J lost 0; bases outside the gene matches: 6. CDR1 and CDR2 from the germline V gene are LGHDT and YNNKEL (reference sequence). The CDR3 loop spans 18 amino acids. The CDR3 spells CASSQRTGARSYNSPLHF. CDR3 in DNA: TGTGCCAGCAGCCAGAGGACAGGGGCCCGCTCCTATAATTCACCCCTCCACTTT.

This clone turned up a few times. The chain employs TRBV3-1 (or the pseudogene TRBV3-2) and TRBJ2-5; TRBD2 matches 7 bases. The CDR3 extends over 14 amino acids. V dropped 5 bases and J dropped 5; count of bases not matched to a gene: 8. Germline V gives CDR1 LGHDT, CDR2 YNNKEL (reference sequence). DNA of the CDR3: TGTGCCAGCAGCGCCCAGACTAGCCGGGAGACCCAGTACTTC. This encodes CASSAQTSRETQYF.

The rearrangement links TRBV28 to TRBJ1-2; tentative D call: TRBD1 (6 bases). Germline lookup yields CDR1 MDHEN and CDR2 SYDVKM. Trimming removed 4 bases at V and 1 base at J, with 13 bases between. This CDR3 is 15 amino acids long. Here the CDR3 reads CASSSRTVLNYGYTF. The CDR3 DNA reads as TGTGCCAGCAGTTCGAGGACAGTCCTTAACTATGGCTACACCTTC.

This clone was found many times. The chain carries TRBV27 and TRBJ2-3; D gene unclear. CDR1 is MNHEY, CDR2 SMNVEV, per germline (reference sequence). The V end was cut by 6 bases, the J end by 8 bases, with 15 bases between. The CDR3 has 13 residues. CDR3 in amino acids: CASSPNDGATQYF. The CDR3 bases are TGTGCCAGCAGCCCCAATGACGGCGCTACGCAGTATTTT.

The chain carries TRBV18 and TRBJ2-7; D unresolved. CDR1 and CDR2 (germline): KGHSH, LQKENI. The CDR3 loop spans 11 amino acids. V lost 5 bases to trimming and J lost 4 bases, with 6 bases between them. CDR3 sequence reads: CASSSQYEQYF. Written as DNA, the CDR3 is TGTGCCAGCTCATCTCAATACGAGCAGTACTTC.

V gene TRBV3-1 (or the pseudogene TRBV3-2) combines with J gene TRBJ1-5, with D maybe TRBD1 (5 bases). In germline, CDR1 is LGHDT, CDR2 YNNKEL (reference sequence). The CDR3 length is 15 residues. The V gene lost 5 bases and the J gene lost 4 bases, with 15 bases spanning the gap. The chain's CDR3 is CASSSRAGGNQPQHF. The CDR3 DNA reads as TGTGCCAGCAGCAGCCGGGCCGGGGGTAATCAGCCCCAGCATTTT.

This chain connects TRBV19 to TRBJ1-1, with a weak D call TRBD1 (5 bases). CDR3 length: 14 residues. With 5 bases removed from V and 3 bases from J, the gap between germline ends came to 13 bases. CDR1 is LNHDA and CDR2 is SQIVND in the germline V gene (reference sequence). The CDR3 spells CASSLSIQDTEAFF. The CDR3 nucleotides read TGTGCCAGTAGTCTTAGCATACAGGACACTGAAGCTTTCTTT. Looking up the rest from reference TRBV19 and TRBJ1-1 gives the full variable domain: DGGITQSPKYLFRKEGQNVTLSCEQNLNHDAMYWYRQDPGQGLRLIYYSQIVNDFQKGDIAEGYSVSREKKESFPLTVTSAQKNPTAFYLCASSLSIQDTEAFFGQGTRLTVV.

The chain couples TRBV18 to TRBJ2-7, with D hard to call. The length of the CDR3 is 11 residues. Germline V gives CDR1 KGHSH, CDR2 LQKENI. V dropped 6 bases and J dropped 3 bases, with 6 bases sitting between them. The DNA of the CDR3 is TGTGCCAGCTCTAACAGCTACGAGCAGTACTTC. Protein product: CASSNSYEQYF. Filled out from reference TRBV18 and TRBJ2-7, the complete variable domain reads NAGVMQNPRHLVRRRGQEARLRCSPMKGHSHVYWYRQLPEEGLKFMVYLQKENIIDESGMPKERFSAEFPKEGPSILRIQQVVRGDSAAYFCASSNSYEQYFGPGTRLTVT.

CDR3 residues: CAWSVGAAQETQYF. CDR3 nucleotide sequence: TGTGCCTGGAGTGTAGGGGCAGCCCAAGAGACCCAGTACTTC. The chain uses TRBV30 and TRBJ2-5, with TRBD1 as a possible D gene (5 bases). This CDR3 has 14 residues. V shed 0 bases and J shed 1 base, with 9 bases lying between them. The V gene's germline CDR1 is GTSNPN and CDR2 SVGIG (reference sequence).

The J gene is TRBJ1-2, the V gene TRBV20-1; D unresolved. Per the germline V gene, CDR1 is DFQATT and CDR2 is SNEGSKA (reference sequence). Trimming pared 5 bases from V and 8 bases from J, leaving 9 bases between. The CDR3 covers 10 residues. CDR3 bases: TGCAGTGCTCCTGGGCTCGGCTACACCTTC. This encodes CSAPGLGYTF.

This chain connects TRBV9 to TRBJ2-2, with a possible D match to TRBD2 (5 bases). This CDR3 region has 14 residues. Trimming pared 4 bases from V and 6 bases from J, leaving 13 bases between. Per germline, CDR1 SGDLS and CDR2 YYNGEE. Written as DNA, the CDR3 is TGTGCCAGCAGCCGACAACTAGGACCCGGGGAGCTGTTTTTT. It encodes CASSRQLGPGELFF.

The rearrangement uses TRBV2 and TRBJ2-1, with TRBD2 matching 9 bases. The CDR3 extends over 13 amino acids. V shed 1 base, J shed 15 bases, and the junction held 7 bases outside the gene matches. CDR1 and CDR2 (germline): SNHLY, FYNNEI. The CDR3 DNA sequence: TGTGCCAGCAGTGAAGATAGCGGGGGCCGGCGGTTCTTC. The encoded protein is CASSEDSGGRRFF.

This chain uses TRBV5-5 with TRBJ2-1, with a tentative D call TRBD2 (6 bases). The V and J ends lost 1 base and 2 bases respectively, with 13 bases between them. The CDR3 runs 16 residues. Germline V CDR1 and CDR2: SGHKS, YYEKEE (reference sequence). The CDR3, as DNA: TGTGCCAGCAGCTTGTGGTGGGAGGCCGCCTACAATGAGCAGTTCTTC. This gives the protein CASSLWWEAAYNEQFF.

This chain joins TRBV28 and TRBJ1-5, with D possibly TRBD1 on 6 matching bases. CDR1 and CDR2 (germline): MDHEN, SYDVKM. V lost 5 bases and J 3 bases, leaving 20 bases between the germline ends. The CDR3 contains 17 residues. CDR3 sequence reads: CASSPWGQGRVNQPQHF. DNA of the CDR3: TGTGCCAGCAGTCCCTGGGGGCAGGGCAGGGTCAATCAGCCCCAGCATTTT.

The chain combines TRBV9 with TRBJ1-1; D gene ambiguous. Germline assignment: CDR1 SGDLS and CDR2 YYNGEE. This CDR3 has 13 amino acids. V was shortened by 0 bases and J by 5 bases, with 8 bases between the two germline ends. The CDR3 is CASSVAGLTEAFF. In DNA, the CDR3 is TGTGCCAGCAGCGTAGCGGGTTTAACTGAAGCTTTCTTT.

This clone was observed a few times. The chain combines TRBV25-1 with TRBJ2-1, with a tentative D call TRBD2 (6 bases). Per germline, CDR1 MGHDK and CDR2 SYGVNS. V was clipped by 7 bases and J by 6 bases, with 13 bases between them. The CDR3 runs 13 residues. The CDR3 loop reads CASKRGGANEQFF. The CDR3 nucleotides read TGTGCCAGCAAAAGAGGAGGGGCCAATGAGCAGTTCTTC.

This chain uses TRBV25-1 with TRBJ2-5; D remains unclear. This CDR3 contains 12 residues. V gave up 2 bases and J gave up 5 bases, with 6 bases separating them. Germline-derived CDR1 and CDR2 are MGHDK and SYGVNS. CDR3 DNA: TGTGCCAGCAGTGAACTTGGGGAGACCCAGTACTTC. Translating gives CASSELGETQYF.

The rearrangement links TRBV30 to TRBJ1-6; the D is unclear. The ends were cut back, 2 bases at V and 10 bases at J, with 12 bases in the middle. CDR3 length equals 13 residues. The V gene's germline CDR1 is GTSNPN and CDR2 SVGIG (reference sequence). This CDR3 is CAWSPNIRSPLHF. The CDR3 DNA reads TGTGCCTGGAGTCCGAATATTCGGTCACCCCTCCACTTT.

This chain joins TRBV5-1 and TRBJ2-7, with a tentative D call TRBD1 (5 bases). Per the germline V gene, CDR1 is SGHRS and CDR2 is YFSETQ. CDR3 length: 14 amino acids. The V end lost 5 bases, the J end lost 2 bases, and 14 bases lay between the germline ends. The CDR3 sequence: CASSPGYVTYEQYF. In nucleotides, the CDR3 is TGCGCCAGCAGTCCAGGGTACGTCACCTACGAGCAGTACTTC.

V is TRBV11-2 and J is TRBJ2-7, with TRBD2 as a possible D gene (5 bases). The CDR3 loop spans 15 amino acids. V lost 5 bases and J 2 bases, leaving 16 bases between the germline ends. CDR1 SGHAT and CDR2 FQNNGV come from the germline V gene. This chain's CDR3 is CASSPRGRGPYEQYF. Here the CDR3 DNA reads TGTGCCAGCAGCCCCCGAGGACGAGGGCCCTACGAGCAGTACTTC.

A single count supports this clone. The chain couples TRBV2 to TRBJ1-5, with D possibly matching TRBD1 (6 bases). Germline V gives CDR1 SNHLY, CDR2 FYNNEI. V was cut by 8 bases and J by 12 bases, with 20 bases left in between. The CDR3 spans 13 residues. The chain's CDR3 is CASHPGGTGYQHF. The CDR3 bases are TGTGCCAGCCACCCGGGGGGCACAGGGTACCAGCATTTT.

The genes are TRBV3-1 (or the pseudogene TRBV3-2) and TRBJ1-1; a possible D gene is TRBD1 (5 bases). CDR1 and CDR2 from the germline V gene are LGHDT and YNNKEL (reference sequence). The CDR3 spans 14 residues. The ends were cut back, 4 bases at V and 5 bases at J, with 14 bases in the middle. In DNA, the CDR3 is TGTGCCAGCAGCCGGCTCCGCGCAGGGACTGAAGCTTTCTTT. This gives the protein CASSRLRAGTEAFF.

This clone came up once. J is TRBJ1-1 and V is TRBV28; D gene unclear. Looked up from germline, CDR1 is MDHEN and CDR2 is SYDVKM. The CDR3 contains 11 residues. The germline V and J ends were trimmed by 7 bases and 6 bases, with 9 bases remaining between them. The CDR3 reads CASINSAEAFF. The CDR3 DNA sequence: TGTGCCAGCATCAACTCGGCTGAAGCTTTCTTT.

V is TRBV29-1 and J is TRBJ2-5, with 13 bases fitting TRBD2. This CDR3 comprises 16 residues. V gave up 6 bases and J gave up 8 bases; unmatched junction bases: 15. Germline V gene lookup returns CDR1 SQVTM and CDR2 ANQGSEA. This chain's CDR3 is CSVRLAGGVTGVTQYF. In DNA form, the CDR3 reads TGCAGCGTGAGACTAGCGGGGGGCGTTACTGGAGTAACCCAGTACTTC.

J is TRBJ2-5 and V is TRBV27, with D perhaps assigned TRBD1 or TRBD2 (6 bases each). The CDR3 runs to 13 residues. V lost 8 bases and J lost 8, with 18 bases in between. Germline V gene lookup returns CDR1 MNHEY and CDR2 SMNVEV (reference sequence). The CDR3 protein is CASGWGARGTQYF. CDR3 coding DNA: TGTGCCAGCGGGTGGGGGGCAAGGGGAACCCAGTACTTC.

CDR3: CASSARFEIGDTGELFF. Here the CDR3 DNA reads TGTGCCAGCAGCGCCCGATTCGAGATTGGGGACACCGGGGAGCTGTTTTTT. The genes are TRBV7-3 and TRBJ2-2; no reliable D call. Between the trimmed V and J ends, which lost 5 bases and 3 bases, there was a span of 19 bases. The CDR3 is 17 residues long. Germline-derived CDR1 and CDR2 are SGHTA and FQGTGA.